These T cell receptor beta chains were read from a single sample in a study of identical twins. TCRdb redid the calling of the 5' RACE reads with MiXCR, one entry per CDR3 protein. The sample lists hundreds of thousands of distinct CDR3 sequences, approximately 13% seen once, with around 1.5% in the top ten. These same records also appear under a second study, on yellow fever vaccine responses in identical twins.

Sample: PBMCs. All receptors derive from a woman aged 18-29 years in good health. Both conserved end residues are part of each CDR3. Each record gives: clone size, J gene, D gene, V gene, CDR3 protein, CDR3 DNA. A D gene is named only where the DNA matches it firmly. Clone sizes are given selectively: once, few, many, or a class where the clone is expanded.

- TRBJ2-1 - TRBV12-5 CASGPADTLNEQFF TGTGCTAGTGGCCCAGCCGACACCCTCAATGAGCAGTTCTTC
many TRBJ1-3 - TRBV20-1 CSARGRNLSSGNTIYF TGCAGTGCTAGGGGACGAAATTTGAGCTCTGGAAACACCATATATTTT
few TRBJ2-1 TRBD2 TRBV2 CASRGPSGGLPGNEQFF TGTGCCAGCAGGGGCCCTAGCGGGGGACTCCCAGGGAATGAGCAGTTCTTC
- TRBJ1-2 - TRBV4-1 CASSRLVGTDYGYTF TGCGCCAGCAGCCGGTTGGTTGGGACTGACTATGGCTACACCTTC
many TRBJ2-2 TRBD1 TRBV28 CASGTGGTGELFF TGTGCCAGCGGGACAGGAGGAACCGGGGAGCTGTTTTTT
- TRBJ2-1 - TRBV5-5 CASSDSLRGSYNEQFF TGTGCCAGCAGCGACAGCCTTCGGGGATCCTACAATGAGCAGTTCTTC
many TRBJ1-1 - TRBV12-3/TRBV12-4 CASSPGQYTEAFF TGTGCCAGCAGTCCGGGACAATACACTGAAGCTTTCTTT
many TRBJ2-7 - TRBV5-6 CASRSRRSDSPDYEQYF TGTGCCAGCAGATCCCGCCGTAGCGACAGCCCGGACTACGAGCAGTACTTC
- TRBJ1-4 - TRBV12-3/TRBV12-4 CASSLGDATNEKLFF TGTGCCAGCAGTTTAGGGGATGCAACTAATGAAAAACTGTTTTTT
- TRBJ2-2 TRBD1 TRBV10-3 CAISESNRGITGELFF TGTGCCATCAGTGAGTCGAACAGGGGAATTACCGGGGAGCTGTTTTTT
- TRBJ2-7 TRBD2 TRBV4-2 CASSLRLAGVGGVHEQYF TGTGCCAGCAGCCTCCGCCTAGCGGGAGTGGGGGGTGTCCACGAGCAGTACTTC
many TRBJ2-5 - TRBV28 CASSLFGDPWGETQYF TGTGCCAGCAGTTTATTCGGGGACCCCTGGGGAGAGACCCAGTACTTC
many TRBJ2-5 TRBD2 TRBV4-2 CASSQARRGSDGTQYF TGTGCCAGCAGCCAAGCTCGGCGGGGGTCGGATGGGACCCAGTACTTC
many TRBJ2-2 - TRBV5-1 CASNSRGTEGTGELFF TGCGCCAGCAACTCACGCGGGACGGAAGGCACCGGGGAGCTGTTTTTT
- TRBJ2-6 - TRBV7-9 CASSLNGGLSGANVLTF TGTGCCAGCAGCTTAAATGGCGGGCTCTCTGGGGCCAACGTCCTGACTTTC
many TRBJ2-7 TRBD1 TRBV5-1 CASSFGQGAEEQYF TGCGCCAGCAGCTTCGGACAGGGGGCAGAGGAGCAGTACTTC
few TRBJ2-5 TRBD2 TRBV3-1 CASSQGLGLGVSLETQYF TGTGCCAGCAGCCAAGGTTTAGGACTAGGGGTTTCGTTGGAGACCCAGTACTTC
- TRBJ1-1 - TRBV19 CASSMGNMNTEAFF TGTGCCAGTAGTATGGGGAACATGAACACTGAAGCTTTCTTT
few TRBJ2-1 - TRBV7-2 CASSEVSLSYNEQFF TGTGCCAGCAGCGAGGTGAGCCTCTCCTACAATGAGCAGTTCTTC
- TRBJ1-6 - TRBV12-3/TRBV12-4 CASSLSQPYNSPLHF TGTGCCAGCAGTTTAAGCCAACCCTATAATTCACCCCTCCACTTT